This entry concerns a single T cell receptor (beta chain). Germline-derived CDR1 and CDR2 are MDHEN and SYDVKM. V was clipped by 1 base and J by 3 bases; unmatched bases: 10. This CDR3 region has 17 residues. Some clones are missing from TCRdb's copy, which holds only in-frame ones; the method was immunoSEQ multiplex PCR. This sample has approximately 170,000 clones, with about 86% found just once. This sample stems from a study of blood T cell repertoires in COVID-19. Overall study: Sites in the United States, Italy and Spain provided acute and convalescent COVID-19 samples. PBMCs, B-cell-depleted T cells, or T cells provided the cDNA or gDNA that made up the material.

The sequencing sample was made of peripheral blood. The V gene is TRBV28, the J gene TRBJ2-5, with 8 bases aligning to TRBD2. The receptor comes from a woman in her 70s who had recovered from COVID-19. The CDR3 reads CASSLSVAGWSKETQYF. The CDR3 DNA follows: TGTGCCAGCAGTTTATCGGTAGCGGGATGGTCTAAAGAGACCCAGTACTTC.